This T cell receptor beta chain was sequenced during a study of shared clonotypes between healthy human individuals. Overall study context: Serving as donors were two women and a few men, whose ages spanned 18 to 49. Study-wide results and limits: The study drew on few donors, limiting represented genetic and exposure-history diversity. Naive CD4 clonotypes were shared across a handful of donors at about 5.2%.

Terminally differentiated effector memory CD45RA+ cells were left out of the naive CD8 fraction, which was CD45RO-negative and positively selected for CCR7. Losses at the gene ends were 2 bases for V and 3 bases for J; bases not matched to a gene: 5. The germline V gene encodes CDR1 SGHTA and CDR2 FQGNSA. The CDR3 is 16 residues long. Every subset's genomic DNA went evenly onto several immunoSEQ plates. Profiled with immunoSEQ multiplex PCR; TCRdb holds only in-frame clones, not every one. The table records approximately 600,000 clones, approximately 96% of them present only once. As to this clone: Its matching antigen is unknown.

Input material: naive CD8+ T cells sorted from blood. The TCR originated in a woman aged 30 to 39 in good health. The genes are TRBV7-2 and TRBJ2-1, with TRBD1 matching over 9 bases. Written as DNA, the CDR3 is TGTGCCAGCAGCTTAAGTACAGGGGGCGTCTACAATGAGCAGTTCTTC. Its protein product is CASSLSTGGVYNEQFF.